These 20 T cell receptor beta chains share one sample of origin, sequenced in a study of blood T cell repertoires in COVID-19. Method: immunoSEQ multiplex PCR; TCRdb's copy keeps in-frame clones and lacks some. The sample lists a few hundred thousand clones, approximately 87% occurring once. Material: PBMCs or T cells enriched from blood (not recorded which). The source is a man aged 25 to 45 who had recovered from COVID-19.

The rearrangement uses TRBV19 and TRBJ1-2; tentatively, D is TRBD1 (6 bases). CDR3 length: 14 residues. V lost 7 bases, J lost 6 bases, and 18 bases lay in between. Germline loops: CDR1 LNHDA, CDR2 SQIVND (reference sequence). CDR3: CASTAQGTFDGYTF. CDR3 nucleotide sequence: TGTGCCAGTACCGCACAGGGAACTTTTGATGGCTACACCTTC.

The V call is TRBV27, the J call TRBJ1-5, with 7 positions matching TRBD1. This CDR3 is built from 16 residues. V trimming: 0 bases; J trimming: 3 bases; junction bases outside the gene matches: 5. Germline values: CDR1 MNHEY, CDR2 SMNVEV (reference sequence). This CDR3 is CASSLSGTANNQPQHF. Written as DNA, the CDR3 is TGTGCCAGCAGTTTATCCGGGACAGCCAACAATCAGCCCCAGCATTTT.

In nucleotides, the CDR3 is TGTGCCAGCAGCCAACAGGACCGGGGGAGGTATGGCTACACCTTC. Amino acids: CASSQQDRGRYGYTF. This sequence joins TRBV7-9 and TRBJ1-2, with D tentatively TRBD1 (5 bases). Germline CDR1 SEHNR, CDR2 FQNEAQ (reference sequence). The CDR3 is made up of 15 amino acids. V lost 5 bases to trimming and J lost 5 bases, with 18 bases between them.

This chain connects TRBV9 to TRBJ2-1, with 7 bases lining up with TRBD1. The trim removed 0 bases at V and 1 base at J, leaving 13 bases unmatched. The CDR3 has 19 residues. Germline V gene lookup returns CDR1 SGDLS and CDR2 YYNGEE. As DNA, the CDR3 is TGTGCCAGCAGCGTAGCTCAGGGGGTAAGTCCCCCTTCCTACAATGAGCAGTTCTTC. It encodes CASSVAQGVSPPSYNEQFF. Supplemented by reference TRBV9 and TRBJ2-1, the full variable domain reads DSGVTQTPKHLITATGQRVTLRCSPRSGDLSVYWYQQSLDQGLQFLIQYYNGEERAKGNILERFSAQQFPDLHSELNLSSLELGDSALYFCASSVAQGVSPPSYNEQFFGPGTRLTVL.

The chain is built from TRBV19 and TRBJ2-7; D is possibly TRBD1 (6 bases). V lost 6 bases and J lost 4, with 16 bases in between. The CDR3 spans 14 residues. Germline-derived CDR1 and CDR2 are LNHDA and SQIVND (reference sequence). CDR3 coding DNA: TGTGCCAGTAGCTTTACGGACAGCAGGTACGAGCAGTACTTC. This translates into CASSFTDSRYEQYF.

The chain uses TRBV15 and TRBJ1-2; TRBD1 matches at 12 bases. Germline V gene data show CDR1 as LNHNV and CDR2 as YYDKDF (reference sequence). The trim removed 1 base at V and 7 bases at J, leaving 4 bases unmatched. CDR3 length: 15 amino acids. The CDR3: CATSRVRDRGLGYTF. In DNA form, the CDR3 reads TGTGCCACCAGCAGAGTCCGGGACAGGGGGCTTGGCTACACCTTC.

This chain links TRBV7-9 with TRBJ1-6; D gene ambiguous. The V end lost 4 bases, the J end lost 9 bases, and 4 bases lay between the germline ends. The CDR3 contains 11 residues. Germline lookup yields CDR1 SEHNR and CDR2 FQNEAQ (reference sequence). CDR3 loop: CASSSSSPLHF. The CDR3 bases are TGTGCCAGCAGCTCTAGTTCACCCCTCCACTTT. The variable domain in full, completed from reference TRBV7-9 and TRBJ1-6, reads DTGVSQNPRHKITKRGQNVTFRCDPISEHNRLYWYRQTLGQGPEFLTYFQNEAQLEKSRLLSDRFSAERPKGSFSTLEIQRTEQGDSAMYLCASSSSSPLHFGNGTRLTVT.

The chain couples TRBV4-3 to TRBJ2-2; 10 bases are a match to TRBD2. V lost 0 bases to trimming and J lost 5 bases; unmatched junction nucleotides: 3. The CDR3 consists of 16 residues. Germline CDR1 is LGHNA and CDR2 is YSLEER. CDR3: CASSQDSGGMTGELFF. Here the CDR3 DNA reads TGCGCCAGCAGCCAAGATAGCGGGGGGATGACCGGGGAGCTGTTTTTT.

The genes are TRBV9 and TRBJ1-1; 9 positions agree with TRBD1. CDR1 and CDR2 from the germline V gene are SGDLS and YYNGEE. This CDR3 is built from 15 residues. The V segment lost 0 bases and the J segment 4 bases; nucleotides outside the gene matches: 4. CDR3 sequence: CASSVGRGQGTEAFF. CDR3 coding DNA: TGTGCCAGCAGCGTAGGACGGGGACAGGGCACTGAAGCTTTCTTT.

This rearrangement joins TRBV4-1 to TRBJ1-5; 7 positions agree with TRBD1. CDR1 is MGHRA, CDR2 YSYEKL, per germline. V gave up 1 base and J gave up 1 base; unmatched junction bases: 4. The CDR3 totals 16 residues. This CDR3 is CASSQVGQLSNQPQHF. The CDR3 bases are TGCGCCAGCAGCCAAGTGGGACAGTTAAGCAATCAGCCCCAGCATTTT.

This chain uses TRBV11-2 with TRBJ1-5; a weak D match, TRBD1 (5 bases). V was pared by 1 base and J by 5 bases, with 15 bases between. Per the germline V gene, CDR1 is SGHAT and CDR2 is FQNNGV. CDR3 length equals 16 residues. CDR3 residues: CASSLGLAGLDQPQHF. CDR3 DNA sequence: TGTGCCAGCAGCTTAGGCCTGGCAGGGCTGGATCAGCCCCAGCATTTT.

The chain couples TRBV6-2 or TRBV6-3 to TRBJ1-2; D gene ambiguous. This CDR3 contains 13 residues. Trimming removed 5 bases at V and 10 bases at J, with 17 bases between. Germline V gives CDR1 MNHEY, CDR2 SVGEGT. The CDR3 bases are TGTGCCAGCAGTGATCGCGGCGGGTCCGACTACACCTTC. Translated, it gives CASSDRGGSDYTF.

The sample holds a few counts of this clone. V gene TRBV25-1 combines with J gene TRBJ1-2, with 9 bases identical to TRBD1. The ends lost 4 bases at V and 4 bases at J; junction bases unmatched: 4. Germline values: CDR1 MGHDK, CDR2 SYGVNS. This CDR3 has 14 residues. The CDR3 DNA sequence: TGTGCCAGCAGTGCGGACAGGGGAACCTATGGCTACACCTTC. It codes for CASSADRGTYGYTF.

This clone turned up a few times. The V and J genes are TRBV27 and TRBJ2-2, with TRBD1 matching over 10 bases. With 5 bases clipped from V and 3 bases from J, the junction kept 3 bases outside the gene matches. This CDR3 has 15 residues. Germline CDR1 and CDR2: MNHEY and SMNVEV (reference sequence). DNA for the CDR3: TGTGCCAGCAGTCCGGGACAGGGGTACACCGGGGAGCTGTTTTTT. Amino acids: CASSPGQGYTGELFF.

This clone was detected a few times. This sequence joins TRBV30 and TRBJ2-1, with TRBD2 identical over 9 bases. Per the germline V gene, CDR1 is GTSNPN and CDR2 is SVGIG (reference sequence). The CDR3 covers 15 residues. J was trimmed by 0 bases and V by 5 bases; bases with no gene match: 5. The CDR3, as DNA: TGTGCCTGGTCTAGCGGGGCCCTCTCCTACAATGAGCAGTTCTTC. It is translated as CAWSSGALSYNEQFF.

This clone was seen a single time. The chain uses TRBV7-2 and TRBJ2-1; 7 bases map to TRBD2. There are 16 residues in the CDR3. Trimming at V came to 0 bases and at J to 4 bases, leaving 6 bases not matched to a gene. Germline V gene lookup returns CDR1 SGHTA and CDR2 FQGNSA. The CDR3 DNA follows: TGTGCCAGCAGCTTAGCTACTGGCGGGAGTTACAATGAGCAGTTCTTC. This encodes CASSLATGGSYNEQFF.

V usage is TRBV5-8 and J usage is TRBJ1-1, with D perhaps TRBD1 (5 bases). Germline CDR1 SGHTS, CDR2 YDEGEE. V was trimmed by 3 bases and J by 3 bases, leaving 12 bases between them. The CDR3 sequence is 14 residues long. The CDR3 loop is CASSWGRGDTEAFF. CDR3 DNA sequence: TGTGCCAGCAGCTGGGGTCGGGGGGACACTGAAGCTTTCTTT.

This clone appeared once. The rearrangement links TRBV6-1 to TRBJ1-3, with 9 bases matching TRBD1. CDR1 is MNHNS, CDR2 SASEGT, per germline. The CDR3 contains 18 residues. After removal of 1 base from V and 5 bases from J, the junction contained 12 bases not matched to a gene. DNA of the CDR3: TGTGCCAGCAGTGAAGAGGGGCAGACAGGGGGGTTGAGAAACACCATATATTTT. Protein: CASSEEGQTGGLRNTIYF.

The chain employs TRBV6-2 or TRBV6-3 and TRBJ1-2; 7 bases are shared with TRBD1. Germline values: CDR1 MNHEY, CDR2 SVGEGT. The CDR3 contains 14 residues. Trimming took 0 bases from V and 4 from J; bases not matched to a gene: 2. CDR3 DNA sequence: TGTGCCAGCAGTTACTCTTGGGACAGCTATGGCTACACCTTC. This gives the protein CASSYSWDSYGYTF.

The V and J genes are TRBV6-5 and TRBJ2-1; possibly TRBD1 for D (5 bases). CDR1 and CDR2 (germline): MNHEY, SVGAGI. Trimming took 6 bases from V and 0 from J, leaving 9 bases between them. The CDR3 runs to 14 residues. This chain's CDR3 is CASRDTSSYNEQFF. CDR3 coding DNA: TGTGCCAGCAGGGACACGAGCTCCTACAATGAGCAGTTCTTC.